A selection of T cell receptor beta chains follows, all from one sample in a study of CD8 T cells in ankylosing spondylitis. TCRdb reprocessed the 5' RACE reads via MiXCR and lists one record per CDR3 protein. The data show about 500,000 distinct CDR3 sequences, over 9.5% seen once. Source material: blood, either unsorted or a sorted T cell fraction (not recorded which). These receptors were obtained from a male donor with ankylosing spondylitis. Each CDR3 is given with its conserved first and last residue. A D gene is named only where the DNA matches it firmly. The size field is filled for only some rows; it gives once, few, many or a size class.

TRBV5-1,TRBD2,NA,TRBJ2-1,TGCGCCAGCAGCTTGGATTTAGCGGGGTTATACAATGAGCAGTTCTTC,CASSLDLAGLYNEQFF
TRBV5-1,NA,NA,TRBJ1-1,TGCGCCAGCAGCTTCACATGGGGGACTGAAGCTTTCTTT,CASSFTWGTEAFF
TRBV5-6,NA,few,TRBJ1-2,TGTGCCAGCAGCTTGTTGTTGGACGGCTACACCTTC,CASSLLLDGYTF
TRBV5-1,NA,few,TRBJ1-6,TGCGCCAGCAGCGCGCTCGCCGGGACCGATGATTCACCCCTCCACTTT,CASSALAGTDDSPLHF
TRBV6-2/TRBV6-3,NA,NA,TRBJ1-1,TGTGCCAGCAGTTACTTGGGGTACACTGAAGCTTTCTTT,CASSYLGYTEAFF
TRBV7-9,TRBD1,NA,TRBJ1-3,TGTGCCATTCAGACAGGGGGAACTGGAAACACCATATATTTT,CAIQTGGTGNTIYF
TRBV14,NA,few,TRBJ2-1,TGTGCCAGCAGCCATCTACACCCGCTAGAGCAGTTCTTC,CASSHLHPLEQFF
TRBV30,NA,NA,TRBJ2-3,TGTGCCTGGAGTGTATCTACAGATACGCAGTATTTT,CAWSVSTDTQYF
TRBV10-3,TRBD2,many,TRBJ2-1,TGTGCCATCAGTGGGAGCGCGGTAGCGGGAGACAATGAGCAGTTCTTC,CAISGSAVAGDNEQFF
TRBV18,NA,NA,TRBJ2-1,TGTGCCAGCTCACCACTGGGGCCAAGCTCCTACAATGAGCAGTTCTTC,CASSPLGPSSYNEQFF
TRBV29-1,TRBD1,few,TRBJ1-2,TGCAGCGTTGTGGCGACAGGGGCGGATGATGGCTACACCTTC,CSVVATGADDGYTF
TRBV18,TRBD2,few,TRBJ2-5,TGTGCCAGCTCCGTACTAGCGGGAGAGCAAGAGACCCAGTACTTC,CASSVLAGEQETQYF
TRBV7-9,NA,NA,TRBJ2-2,TGTGCCAGCAGCCCACTCGGGGGAGCGAACACCGGGGAGCTGTTTTTT,CASSPLGGANTGELFF
TRBV12-3/TRBV12-4,TRBD2,NA,TRBJ2-5,TGTGCCAGCAGTCCGCCTCAACTAGCGTTGGGGCTGGAGACCCAGTACTTC,CASSPPQLALGLETQYF
TRBV20-1,TRBD2,NA,TRBJ2-1,TGCAGTGCTAGAGACCCTAGCGGGAACTACAATGAGCAGTTCTTC,CSARDPSGNYNEQFF
TRBV11-2,NA,NA,TRBJ2-1,TGTGCCAGCGGCGACCCGGAGCGGGCGAGCTCCTACAATGAGCAGTTCTTC,CASGDPERASSYNEQFF
TRBV20-1,NA,many,TRBJ2-1,TGCAGTGCTAGAGGCCCTGCCGGGGATGAGCAGTTCTTC,CSARGPAGDEQFF
TRBV5-6,NA,few,TRBJ1-1,TGTGCCAGCAGCTTGGGATGGTCGAACACTGAAGCTTTCTTT,CASSLGWSNTEAFF
TRBV20-1,TRBD1,NA,TRBJ2-1,TGCAGTGCTAGAGCGTCGGGACAGGGGGGGTCTCAGCAGTTCTTC,CSARASGQGGSQQFF